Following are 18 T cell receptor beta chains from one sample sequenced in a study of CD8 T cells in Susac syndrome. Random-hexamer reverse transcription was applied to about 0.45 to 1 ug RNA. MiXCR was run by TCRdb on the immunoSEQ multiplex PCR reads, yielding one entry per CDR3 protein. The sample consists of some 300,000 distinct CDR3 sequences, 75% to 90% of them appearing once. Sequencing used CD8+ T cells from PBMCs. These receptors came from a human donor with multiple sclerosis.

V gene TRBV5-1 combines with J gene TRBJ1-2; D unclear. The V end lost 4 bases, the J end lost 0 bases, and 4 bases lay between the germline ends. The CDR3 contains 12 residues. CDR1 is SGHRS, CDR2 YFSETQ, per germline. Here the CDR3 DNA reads TGCGCCAGCAGCGAGCCTAACTATGGCTACACCTTC. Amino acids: CASSEPNYGYTF.

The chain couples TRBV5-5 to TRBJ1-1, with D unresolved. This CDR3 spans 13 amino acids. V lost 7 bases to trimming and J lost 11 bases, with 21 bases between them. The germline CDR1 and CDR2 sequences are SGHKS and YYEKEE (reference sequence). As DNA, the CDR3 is TGTGCCAGCGCCAATCCCCCAACGCTTGGGGCTTTCTTT. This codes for CASANPPTLGAFF.

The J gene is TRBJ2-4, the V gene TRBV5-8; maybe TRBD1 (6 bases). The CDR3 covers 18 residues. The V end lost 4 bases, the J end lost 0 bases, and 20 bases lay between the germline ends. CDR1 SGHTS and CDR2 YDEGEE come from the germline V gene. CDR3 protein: CASSHDPYQGLAKNIQYF. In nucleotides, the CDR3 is TGTGCCAGCAGCCACGATCCCTACCAGGGGCTAGCCAAAAACATTCAGTACTTC.

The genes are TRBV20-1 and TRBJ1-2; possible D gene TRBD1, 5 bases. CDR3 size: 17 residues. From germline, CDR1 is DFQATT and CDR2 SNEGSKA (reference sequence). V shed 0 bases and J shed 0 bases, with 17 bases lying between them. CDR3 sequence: CSARDPSGHSANYGYTF. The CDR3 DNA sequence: TGCAGTGCTAGAGATCCCTCAGGACATTCGGCTAACTATGGCTACACCTTC.

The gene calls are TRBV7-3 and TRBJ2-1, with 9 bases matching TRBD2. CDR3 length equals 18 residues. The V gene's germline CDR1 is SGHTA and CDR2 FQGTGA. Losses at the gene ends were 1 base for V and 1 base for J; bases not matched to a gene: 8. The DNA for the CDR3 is TGTGCCAGCAGCTTAAAAGGGACGCTAGCGGGGTCCTACAATGAGCAGTTCTTC. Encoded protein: CASSLKGTLAGSYNEQFF.

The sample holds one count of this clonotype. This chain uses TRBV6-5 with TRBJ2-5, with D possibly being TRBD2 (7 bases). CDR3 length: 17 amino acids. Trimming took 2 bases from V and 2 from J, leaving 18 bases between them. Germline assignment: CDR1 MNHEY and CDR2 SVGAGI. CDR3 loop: CASSYRVQGGGQETQYF. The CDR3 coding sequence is TGTGCCAGCAGTTACCGAGTACAGGGAGGGGGACAAGAGACCCAGTACTTC.

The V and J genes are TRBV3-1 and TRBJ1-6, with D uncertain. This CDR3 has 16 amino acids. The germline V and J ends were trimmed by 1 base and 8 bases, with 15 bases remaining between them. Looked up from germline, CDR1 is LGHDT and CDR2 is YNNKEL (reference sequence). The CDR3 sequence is CASSQGRTLQDSPLHF. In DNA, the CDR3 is TGTGCCAGCAGCCAAGGAAGGACCCTTCAGGATTCACCCCTCCACTTT.

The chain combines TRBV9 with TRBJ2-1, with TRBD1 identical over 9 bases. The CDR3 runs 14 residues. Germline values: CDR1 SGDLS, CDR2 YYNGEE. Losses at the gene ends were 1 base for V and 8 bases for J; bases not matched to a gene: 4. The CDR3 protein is CASSVTGGRDEQFF. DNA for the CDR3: TGTGCCAGCAGCGTAACAGGGGGCCGCGATGAGCAGTTCTTC. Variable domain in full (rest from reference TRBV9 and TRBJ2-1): DSGVTQTPKHLITATGQRVTLRCSPRSGDLSVYWYQQSLDQGLQFLIQYYNGEERAKGNILERFSAQQFPDLHSELNLSSLELGDSALYFCASSVTGGRDEQFFGPGTRLTVL.

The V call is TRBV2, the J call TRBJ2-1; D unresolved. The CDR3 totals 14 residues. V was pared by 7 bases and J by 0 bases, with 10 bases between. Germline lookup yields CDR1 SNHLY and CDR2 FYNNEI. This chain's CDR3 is CASKPSSSYNEQFF. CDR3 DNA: TGTGCCAGCAAGCCTTCCAGCTCCTACAATGAGCAGTTCTTC.

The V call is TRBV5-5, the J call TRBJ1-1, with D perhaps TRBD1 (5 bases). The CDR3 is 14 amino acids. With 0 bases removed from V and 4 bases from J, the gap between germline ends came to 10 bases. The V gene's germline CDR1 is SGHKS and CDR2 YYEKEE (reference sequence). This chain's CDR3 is CASSLETGGTEAFF. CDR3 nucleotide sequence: TGTGCCAGCAGCTTGGAAACAGGTGGCACTGAAGCTTTCTTT.

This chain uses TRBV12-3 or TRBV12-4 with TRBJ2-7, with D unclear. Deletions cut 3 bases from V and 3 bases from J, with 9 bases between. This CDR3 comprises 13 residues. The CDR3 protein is CASSFGKFYEQYF. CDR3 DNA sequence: TGTGCCAGCAGTTTCGGCAAGTTCTACGAGCAGTACTTC.

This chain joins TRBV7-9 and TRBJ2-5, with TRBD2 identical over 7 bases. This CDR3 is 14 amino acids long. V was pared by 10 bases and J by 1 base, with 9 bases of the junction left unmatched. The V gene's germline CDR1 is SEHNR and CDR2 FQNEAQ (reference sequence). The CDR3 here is CAILMREPQETQYF. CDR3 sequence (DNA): TGTGCCATCCTAATGCGGGAGCCCCAAGAGACCCAGTACTTC. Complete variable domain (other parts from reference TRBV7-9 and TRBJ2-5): DTGVSQNPRHKITKRGQNVTFRCDPISEHNRLYWYRQTLGQGPEFLTYFQNEAQLEKSRLLSDRFSAERPKGSFSTLEIQRTEQGDSAMYLCAILMREPQETQYFGPGTRLLVL.

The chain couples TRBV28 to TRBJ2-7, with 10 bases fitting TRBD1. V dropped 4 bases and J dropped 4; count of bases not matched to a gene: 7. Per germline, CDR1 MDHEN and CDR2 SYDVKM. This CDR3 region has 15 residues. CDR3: CASSSGQGINYEQYF. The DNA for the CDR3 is TGTGCCAGCAGTTCGGGACAGGGGATCAATTACGAGCAGTACTTC.

The CDR3, as DNA: TGTGCCAGCAGCTTAAGGCTCAGGGCCTACGAGCAGTACTTC. This gives the protein CASSLRLRAYEQYF. The chain recombines TRBV13 with TRBJ2-7; tentatively, D is TRBD1 (5 bases). Germline V gene sequence: CDR1 PRHDT, CDR2 FYEKMQ (reference sequence). The V end was cut by 2 bases, the J end by 2 bases, with 10 bases between. The CDR3 is 14 residues long. Drawing the rest from reference TRBV13 and TRBJ2-7, the complete variable domain is AAGVIQSPRHLIKEKRETATLKCYPIPRHDTVYWYQQGPGQDPQFLISFYEKMQSDKGSIPDRFSAQQFSDYHSELNMSSLELGDSALYFCASSLRLRAYEQYFGPGTRLTVT.

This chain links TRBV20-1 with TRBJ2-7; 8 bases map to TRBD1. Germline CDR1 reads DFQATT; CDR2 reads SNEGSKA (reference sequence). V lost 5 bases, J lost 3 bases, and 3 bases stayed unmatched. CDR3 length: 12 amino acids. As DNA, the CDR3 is TGCAGTGCTGATGGACAGGGCTACGAGCAGTACTTC. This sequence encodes CSADGQGYEQYF.

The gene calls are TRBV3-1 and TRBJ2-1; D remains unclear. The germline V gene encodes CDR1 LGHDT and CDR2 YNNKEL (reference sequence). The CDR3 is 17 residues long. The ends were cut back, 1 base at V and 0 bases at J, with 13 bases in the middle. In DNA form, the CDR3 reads TGTGCCAGCAGCCAAGTTTCGGGCACCTCCTCCTACAATGAGCAGTTCTTC. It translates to CASSQVSGTSSYNEQFF.

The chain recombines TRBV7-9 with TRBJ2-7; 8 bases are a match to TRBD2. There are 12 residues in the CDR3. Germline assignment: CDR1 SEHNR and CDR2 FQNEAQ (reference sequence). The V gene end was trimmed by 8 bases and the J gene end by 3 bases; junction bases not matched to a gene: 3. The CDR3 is CASDRGGYEQYF. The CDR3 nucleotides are TGTGCCAGCGACCGGGGGGGCTACGAGCAGTACTTC.

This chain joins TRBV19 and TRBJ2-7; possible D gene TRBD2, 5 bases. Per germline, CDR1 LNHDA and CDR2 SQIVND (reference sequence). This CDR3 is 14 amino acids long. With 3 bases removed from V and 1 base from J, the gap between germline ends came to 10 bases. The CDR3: CASSIDSVSYEQYF. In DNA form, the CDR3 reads TGTGCCAGTAGTATCGATAGCGTGTCCTACGAGCAGTACTTC.